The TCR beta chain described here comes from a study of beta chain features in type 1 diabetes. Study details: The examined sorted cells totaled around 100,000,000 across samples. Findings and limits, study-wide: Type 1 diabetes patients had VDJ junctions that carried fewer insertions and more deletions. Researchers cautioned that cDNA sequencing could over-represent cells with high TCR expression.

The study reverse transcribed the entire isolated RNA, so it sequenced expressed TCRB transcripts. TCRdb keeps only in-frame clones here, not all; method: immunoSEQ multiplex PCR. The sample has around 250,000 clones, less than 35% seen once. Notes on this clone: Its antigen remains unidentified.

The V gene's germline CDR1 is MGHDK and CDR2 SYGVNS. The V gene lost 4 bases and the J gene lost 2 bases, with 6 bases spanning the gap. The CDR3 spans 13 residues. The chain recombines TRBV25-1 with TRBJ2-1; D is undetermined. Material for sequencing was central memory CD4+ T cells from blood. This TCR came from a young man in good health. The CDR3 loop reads CASSGVTYNEQFF. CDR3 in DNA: TGTGCCAGCAGTGGCGTAACCTACAATGAGCAGTTCTTC.